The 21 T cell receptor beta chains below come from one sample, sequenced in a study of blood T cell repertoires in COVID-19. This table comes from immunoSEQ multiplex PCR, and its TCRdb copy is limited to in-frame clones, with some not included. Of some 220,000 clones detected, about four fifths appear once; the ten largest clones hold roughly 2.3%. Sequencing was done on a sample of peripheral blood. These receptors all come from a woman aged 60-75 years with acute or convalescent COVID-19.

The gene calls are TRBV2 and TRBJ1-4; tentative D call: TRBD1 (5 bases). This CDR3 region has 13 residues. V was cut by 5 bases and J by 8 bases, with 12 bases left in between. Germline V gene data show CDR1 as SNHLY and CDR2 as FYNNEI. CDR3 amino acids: CASSRGIGEKLFF. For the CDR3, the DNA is TGTGCCAGCAGTAGGGGAATAGGAGAAAAACTGTTTTTT.

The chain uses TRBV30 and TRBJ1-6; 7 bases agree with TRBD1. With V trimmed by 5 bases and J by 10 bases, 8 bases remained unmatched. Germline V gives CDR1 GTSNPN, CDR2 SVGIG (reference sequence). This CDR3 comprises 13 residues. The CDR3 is CAWESGGLSPLHF. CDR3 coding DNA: TGTGCCTGGGAGTCAGGGGGTTTGTCACCCCTCCACTTT. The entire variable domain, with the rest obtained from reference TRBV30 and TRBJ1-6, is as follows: SQTIHQWPATLVQPVGSPLSLECTVEGTSNPNLYWYRQAAGRGLQLLFYSVGIGQISSEVPQNLSASRPQDRQFILSSKKLLLSDSGFYLCAWESGGLSPLHFGNGTRLTVT.

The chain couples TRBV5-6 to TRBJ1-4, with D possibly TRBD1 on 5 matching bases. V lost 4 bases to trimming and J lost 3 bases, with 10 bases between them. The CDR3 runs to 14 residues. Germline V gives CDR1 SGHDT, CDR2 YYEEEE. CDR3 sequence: CASSARVANEKLFF. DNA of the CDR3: TGTGCCAGCAGCGCCAGGGTGGCTAATGAAAAACTGTTTTTT.

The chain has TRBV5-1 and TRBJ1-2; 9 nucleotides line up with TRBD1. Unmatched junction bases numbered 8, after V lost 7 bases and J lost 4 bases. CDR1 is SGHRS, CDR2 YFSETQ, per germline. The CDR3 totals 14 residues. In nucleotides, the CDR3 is TGCGCCAGCGGATCACCGGGACAGGGCTATGGCTACACCTTC. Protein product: CASGSPGQGYGYTF.

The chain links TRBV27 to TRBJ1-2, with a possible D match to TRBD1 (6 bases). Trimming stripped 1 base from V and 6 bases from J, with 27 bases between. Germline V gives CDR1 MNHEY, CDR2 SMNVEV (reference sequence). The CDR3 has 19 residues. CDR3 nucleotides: TGTGCCAGCAGTTTATATGGGCAGCTGGGGTTTTGGGGGGGCGATGGCTACACCTTC. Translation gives CASSLYGQLGFWGGDGYTF.

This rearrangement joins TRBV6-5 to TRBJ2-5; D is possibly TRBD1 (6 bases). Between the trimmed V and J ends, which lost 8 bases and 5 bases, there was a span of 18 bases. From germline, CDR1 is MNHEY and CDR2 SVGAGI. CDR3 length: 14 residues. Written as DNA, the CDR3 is TGTGCCAGCGGGATGAGCAGGGGCCGCGAGACCCAGTACTTC. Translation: CASGMSRGRETQYF.

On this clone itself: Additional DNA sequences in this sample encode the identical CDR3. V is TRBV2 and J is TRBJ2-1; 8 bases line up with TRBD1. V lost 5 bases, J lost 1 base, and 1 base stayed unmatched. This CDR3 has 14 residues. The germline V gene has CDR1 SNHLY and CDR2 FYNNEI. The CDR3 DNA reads TGTGCCAGCAGTAGACAGGGGTCCTACAATGAGCAGTTCTTC. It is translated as CASSRQGSYNEQFF.

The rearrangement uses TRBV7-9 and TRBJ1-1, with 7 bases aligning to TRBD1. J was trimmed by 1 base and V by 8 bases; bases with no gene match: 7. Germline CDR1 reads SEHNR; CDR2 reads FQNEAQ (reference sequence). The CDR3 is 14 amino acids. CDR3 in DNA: TGTGCCAGCTTCGACAGGGTTCGGAACACTGAAGCTTTCTTT. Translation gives CASFDRVRNTEAFF.

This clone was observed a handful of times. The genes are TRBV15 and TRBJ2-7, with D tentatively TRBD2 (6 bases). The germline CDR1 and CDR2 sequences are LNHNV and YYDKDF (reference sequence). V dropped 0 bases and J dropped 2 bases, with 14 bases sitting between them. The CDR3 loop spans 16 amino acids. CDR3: CATSRDLAGKPYEQYF. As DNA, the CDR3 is TGTGCCACCAGCAGAGATCTGGCGGGAAAGCCCTACGAGCAGTACTTC. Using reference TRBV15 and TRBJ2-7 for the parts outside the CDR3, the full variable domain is DAMVIQNPRYQVTQFGKPVTLSCSQTLNHNVMYWYQQKSSQAPKLLFHYYDKDFNNEADTPDNFQSRRPNTSFCFLDIRSPGLGDTAMYLCATSRDLAGKPYEQYFGPGTRLTVT.

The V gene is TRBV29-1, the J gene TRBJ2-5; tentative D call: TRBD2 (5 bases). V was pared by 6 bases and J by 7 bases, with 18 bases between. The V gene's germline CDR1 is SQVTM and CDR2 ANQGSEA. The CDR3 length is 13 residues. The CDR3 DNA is TGCAGCGTCTACAGAGAGGGTTTGGGGACCCAGTACTTC. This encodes CSVYREGLGTQYF. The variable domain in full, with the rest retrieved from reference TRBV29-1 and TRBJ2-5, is SAVISQKPSRDICQRGTSLTIQCQVDSQVTMMFWYRQQPGQSLTLIATANQGSEATYESGFVIDKFPISRPNLTFSTLTVSNMSPEDSSIYLCSVYREGLGTQYFGPGTRLLVL.

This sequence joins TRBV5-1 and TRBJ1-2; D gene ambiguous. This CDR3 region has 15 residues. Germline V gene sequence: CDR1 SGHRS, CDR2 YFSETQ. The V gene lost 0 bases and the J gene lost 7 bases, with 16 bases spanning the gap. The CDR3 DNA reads TGCGCCAGCAGCTTGGGTGCGGGGAAACCTGGTGGCTACACCTTC. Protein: CASSLGAGKPGGYTF.

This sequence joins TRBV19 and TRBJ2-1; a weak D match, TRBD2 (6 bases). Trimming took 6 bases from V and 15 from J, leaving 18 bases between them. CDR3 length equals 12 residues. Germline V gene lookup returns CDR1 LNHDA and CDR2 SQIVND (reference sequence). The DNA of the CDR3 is TGTGCCAGTAGAGACGGGACTCCAGGACTGTTCTTC. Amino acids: CASRDGTPGLFF.

The CDR3: CASSLAIAGNYGYTF. Written as DNA, the CDR3 is TGCGCCAGCAGCTTGGCTATTGCGGGAAACTATGGCTACACCTTC. V is TRBV5-1 and J is TRBJ1-2; D not certain. V was shortened by 0 bases and J by 2 bases, with 11 bases between the two germline ends. The CDR3 has 15 residues. The V gene's germline CDR1 is SGHRS and CDR2 YFSETQ.

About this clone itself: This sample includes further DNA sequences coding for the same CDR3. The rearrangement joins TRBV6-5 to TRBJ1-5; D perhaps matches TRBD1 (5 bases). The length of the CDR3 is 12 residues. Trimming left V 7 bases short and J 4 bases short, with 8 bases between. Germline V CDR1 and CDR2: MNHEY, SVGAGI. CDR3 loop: CASNRGNQPQHF. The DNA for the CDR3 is TGTGCCAGCAATCGGGGGAATCAGCCCCAGCATTTT.

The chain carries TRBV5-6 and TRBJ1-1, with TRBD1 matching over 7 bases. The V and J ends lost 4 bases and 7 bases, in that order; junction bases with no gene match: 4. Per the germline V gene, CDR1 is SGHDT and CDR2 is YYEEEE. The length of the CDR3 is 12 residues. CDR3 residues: CASSPGQLEAFF. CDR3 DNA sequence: TGTGCCAGCAGCCCGGGACAGCTTGAAGCTTTCTTT. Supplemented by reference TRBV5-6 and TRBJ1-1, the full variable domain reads DAGVTQSPTHLIKTRGQQVTLRCSPKSGHDTVSWYQQALGQGPQFIFQYYEEEERQRGNFPDRFSGHQFPNYSSELNVNALLLGDSALYLCASSPGQLEAFFGQGTRLTVV.

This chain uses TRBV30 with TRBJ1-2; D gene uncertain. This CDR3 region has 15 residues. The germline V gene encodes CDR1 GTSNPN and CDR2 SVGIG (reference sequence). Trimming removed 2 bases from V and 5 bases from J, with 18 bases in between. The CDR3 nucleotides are TGTGCCTGGAGTAAAACGGGGTCAGGTACATATGGCTACACCTTC. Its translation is CAWSKTGSGTYGYTF.

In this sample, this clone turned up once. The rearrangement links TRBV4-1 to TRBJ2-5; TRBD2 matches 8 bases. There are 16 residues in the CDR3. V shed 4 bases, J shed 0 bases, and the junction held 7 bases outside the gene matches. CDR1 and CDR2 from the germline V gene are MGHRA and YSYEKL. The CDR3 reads CASSRSGDLYQETQYF. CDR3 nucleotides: TGCGCCAGCAGCCGTAGCGGGGACCTGTACCAAGAGACCCAGTACTTC.

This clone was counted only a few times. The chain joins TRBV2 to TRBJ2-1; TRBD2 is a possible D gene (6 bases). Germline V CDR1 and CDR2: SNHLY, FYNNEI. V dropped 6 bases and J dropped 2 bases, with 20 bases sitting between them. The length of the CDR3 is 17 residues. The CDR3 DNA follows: TGTGCCAGCAGCCTTGAGAGGGACTTAATTCCCTACAATGAGCAGTTCTTC. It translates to CASSLERDLIPYNEQFF.

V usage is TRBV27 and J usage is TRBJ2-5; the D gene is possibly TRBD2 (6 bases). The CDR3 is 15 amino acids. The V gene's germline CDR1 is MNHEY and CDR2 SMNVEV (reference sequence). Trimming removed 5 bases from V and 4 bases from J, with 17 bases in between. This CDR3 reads CASSPKTSGRETQYF. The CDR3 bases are TGTGCCAGCAGTCCAAAGACTAGTGGGAGAGAGACCCAGTACTTC.

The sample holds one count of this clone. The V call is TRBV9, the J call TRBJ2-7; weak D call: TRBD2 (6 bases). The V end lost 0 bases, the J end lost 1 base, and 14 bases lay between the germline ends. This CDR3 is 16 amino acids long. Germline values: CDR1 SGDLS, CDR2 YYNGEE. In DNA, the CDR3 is TGTGCCAGCAGCGTAGGGGTCGGGGGTGAATCCTACGAGCAGTACTTC. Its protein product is CASSVGVGGESYEQYF.

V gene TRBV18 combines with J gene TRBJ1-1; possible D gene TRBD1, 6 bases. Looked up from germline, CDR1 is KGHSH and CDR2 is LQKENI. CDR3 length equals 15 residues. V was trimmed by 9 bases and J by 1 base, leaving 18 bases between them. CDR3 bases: TGTGCCAGTTCATTGAATGGACAGCCGAACACTGAAGCTTTCTTT. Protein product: CASSLNGQPNTEAFF.